These 28 T cell receptor beta chains share one sample of origin, sequenced in a study of OX40 agonist ivuxolimab in advanced cancers. The repertoire was sequenced with immunoSEQ multiplex PCR; TCRdb's copy has only in-frame clones and lacks some. The sample records about 88,000 clones, roughly 85% being singletons. The material was CD4+ or CD8+ T cells sorted from blood, obtained in a trial of the OX40 agonist ivuxolimab. The receptors originated from an adult with an advanced solid tumor such as melanoma, head and neck, liver or kidney cancer.

Written as DNA, the CDR3 is TGTGCCAGCAGCTTAGGCCAGGGGGTTGAGCAGTACTTC. This translates into CASSLGQGVEQYF. This chain links TRBV11-3 with TRBJ2-7, with 7 bases matching TRBD1. Trimming removed 1 base from V and 7 bases from J; junction bases left unmatched: 4. Germline V gene data show CDR1 as SGHNT and CDR2 as YENEEA. The length of the CDR3 is 13 residues.

A few counts support this clone. The rearrangement links TRBV5-6 to TRBJ1-5; D not certain. This CDR3 is 16 amino acids long. The germline V gene has CDR1 SGHDT and CDR2 YYEEEE. The V end lost 4 bases, the J end lost 1 base, and 15 bases lay between the germline ends. CDR3 nucleotide sequence: TGTGCCAGCAGCGGGCGACACCTAGGGAGCAATCAGCCCCAGCATTTT. This sequence encodes CASSGRHLGSNQPQHF.

This chain uses TRBV30 with TRBJ2-1; 13 nucleotides match TRBD2. From germline, CDR1 is GTSNPN and CDR2 SVGIG (reference sequence). The CDR3 contains 17 residues. With V trimmed by 2 bases and J by 7 bases, 11 bases remained unmatched. The CDR3: CAWSLPPGLAGNNEQFF. DNA of the CDR3: TGTGCCTGGAGTCTCCCCCCGGGACTAGCGGGAAATAATGAGCAGTTCTTC.

This chain joins TRBV2 and TRBJ1-2; maybe TRBD1 (6 bases). Per the germline V gene, CDR1 is SNHLY and CDR2 is FYNNEI. This CDR3 contains 12 residues. Trimming removed 8 bases from V and 7 bases from J, with 14 bases in between. This chain's CDR3 is CASGQGLVGYTF. The CDR3 coding sequence is TGTGCCAGCGGCCAGGGGCTCGTTGGCTACACCTTC.

The chain combines TRBV2 with TRBJ2-7, with D possibly matching TRBD1 (5 bases). The V and J ends lost 7 bases and 1 base respectively, with 11 bases between them. Germline CDR1 and CDR2: SNHLY and FYNNEI. The CDR3 is 13 amino acids. The CDR3 DNA sequence: TGTGCCAGCACCAGGGATCTTTCCTACGAGCAGTACTTC. This translates into CASTRDLSYEQYF.

In DNA form, the CDR3 reads TGTGCCACCTCAAAGGACGATCGCCCGAGTGGTAATCAGCCCCAGCATTTT. This translates into CATSKDDRPSGNQPQHF. J is TRBJ1-5 and V is TRBV19; the D is unclear. Trimming pared 10 bases from V and 4 bases from J, leaving 26 bases between. The CDR3 covers 17 residues. Germline V gene data show CDR1 as LNHDA and CDR2 as SQIVND (reference sequence).

This chain connects TRBV6-5 to TRBJ1-1, with no clear D. Germline V lookup: CDR1 MNHEY, CDR2 SVGAGI. Between the trimmed V and J ends, which lost 6 bases and 0 bases, there was a span of 11 bases. The CDR3 consists of 14 residues. The CDR3 DNA reads as TGTGCCAGCAGGGCGGAACTCATGAACACTGAAGCTTTCTTT. Residues: CASRAELMNTEAFF.

This rearrangement joins TRBV23-1 to TRBJ2-7; 9 bases map to TRBD1. TRBV23-1 is an ORF, and what it does is uncertain. This CDR3 contains 16 residues. The ends lost 4 bases at V and 0 bases at J; junction bases unmatched: 7. The CDR3 spells CASSRRDRVRSYEQYV. The CDR3 coding sequence is TGCGCCAGCAGTCGTCGGGACAGGGTACGCTCCTACGAGCAGTACGTC.

The chain carries TRBV19 and TRBJ2-1; D is tentatively TRBD1 or TRBD2 (5 bases each). CDR3 length equals 14 residues. Germline V gives CDR1 LNHDA, CDR2 SQIVND (reference sequence). Trimming shortened V by 3 bases and J by 8 bases, and 14 bases separated the two germline ends. The CDR3 is CASSITSGSDEQFF. The CDR3 coding sequence is TGTGCCAGTAGTATTACGTCAGGGAGCGATGAGCAGTTCTTC.

This clone turned up a few times. The chain recombines TRBV7-3 with TRBJ1-1, with D unresolved. The CDR3 loop spans 13 amino acids. Trimming took off 0 bases at V and 4 bases at J, with 6 bases between the two ends. Germline V gene sequence: CDR1 SGHTA, CDR2 FQGTGA. CDR3 amino acids: CASSLTGFTEAFF. The CDR3 DNA reads as TGTGCCAGCAGCTTAACAGGGTTCACTGAAGCTTTCTTT.

The chain joins TRBV20-1 to TRBJ2-7; 7 bases are shared with TRBD2. Germline V gene lookup returns CDR1 DFQATT and CDR2 SNEGSKA (reference sequence). The J segment lost 5 bases and the V segment lost 3 bases, leaving 1 base of the junction unmatched. The length of the CDR3 is 11 residues. The CDR3 region has the DNA TGCAGTGCTAGGGGGGGGGACGAGCAGTACGTC. Protein product: CSARGGDEQYV.

This clone has just one count. The rearrangement links TRBV5-4 to TRBJ2-1; the D is unclear. The CDR3 sequence is 15 residues long. V lost 2 bases, J lost 8 bases, and 17 bases lay in between. Germline V CDR1 and CDR2: SGHNT, YYREEE (reference sequence). CDR3 loop: CASSFSQVGRHEQFF. In DNA, the CDR3 is TGTGCCAGCAGCTTTAGTCAGGTCGGCCGTCATGAGCAGTTCTTC.

The genes are TRBV6-1 and TRBJ1-5; D unresolved. There are 13 residues in the CDR3. Deletions cut 7 bases from V and 2 bases from J, with 9 bases between. Germline V gives CDR1 MNHNS, CDR2 SASEGT. CDR3 bases: TGTGCCAGCACAAAGGACGGCAATCAGCCCCAGCATTTT. It specifies CASTKDGNQPQHF.

CDR3 sequence reads: CASSARGERAYEQYF. The DNA of the CDR3 is TGTGCCAGCAGCGCCAGGGGGGAGAGGGCCTACGAGCAGTACTTC. V gene TRBV5-5 combines with J gene TRBJ2-7, with a possible D match to TRBD1 (7 bases). This CDR3 region has 15 residues. Germline V gives CDR1 SGHKS, CDR2 YYEKEE (reference sequence). V lost 4 bases and J 2 bases, leaving 16 bases between the germline ends.

The chain recombines TRBV18 with TRBJ2-2, with TRBD2 as a possible D gene (6 bases). The CDR3 contains 14 residues. The V gene's germline CDR1 is KGHSH and CDR2 LQKENI. The V and J ends lost 3 bases and 10 bases respectively, with 15 bases between them. CDR3 sequence: CASSPVGGLVELFF. DNA for the CDR3: TGTGCCAGCTCACCGGTCGGGGGTTTGGTGGAGCTGTTTTTT.

This chain uses TRBV5-1 with TRBJ2-1; the match to TRBD1 covers 9 bases. Trimming removed 1 base from V and 10 bases from J; junction bases left unmatched: 6. Germline-derived CDR1 and CDR2 are SGHRS and YFSETQ. This CDR3 is 14 amino acids long. The CDR3 reads CASSLRTGDGEQFF. In DNA form, the CDR3 reads TGCGCCAGCAGCTTGCGGACAGGGGATGGGGAGCAGTTCTTC.

The chain uses TRBV27 and TRBJ2-2, with TRBD2 identical over 11 bases. Germline trimming cut 6 bases from V and 13 bases from J; bases unmatched to any gene: 31. Germline CDR1 reads MNHEY; CDR2 reads SMNVEV (reference sequence). The CDR3 extends over 21 amino acids. This chain's CDR3 is CASSPSPGQEWTSGFGSGLFF. For the CDR3, the DNA is TGTGCCAGCAGCCCTAGCCCGGGGCAAGAATGGACTAGCGGGTTTGGGTCCGGGCTGTTTTTT.

The chain is built from TRBV29-1 and TRBJ2-5; TRBD1 matches 8 bases. Trimming cost V 5 bases and J 6 bases; bases outside gene matches: 8. In germline, CDR1 is SQVTM, CDR2 ANQGSEA. This CDR3 comprises 13 residues. CDR3 nucleotides: TGCAGCGTTATATCAGGGGGCGTAAAGACCCAGTACTTC. Translated: CSVISGGVKTQYF.

The chain employs TRBV6-5 and TRBJ2-4; 7 positions agree with TRBD1. In germline, CDR1 is MNHEY, CDR2 SVGAGI. With 10 bases clipped from V and 9 bases from J, the junction kept 9 bases outside the gene matches. The CDR3 consists of 12 residues. CDR3 in DNA: TGTGCCACAGAGACAGGGCCGGGCATTCAGTACTTC. It is translated as CATETGPGIQYF.

V gene TRBV28 combines with J gene TRBJ1-1; D not certain. Trimming shortened V by 8 bases and J by 1 base, and 17 bases separated the two germline ends. Per the germline V gene, CDR1 is MDHEN and CDR2 is SYDVKM. This CDR3 contains 15 residues. CDR3 DNA sequence: TGTGCCAGCCAAACCACGGTAGGTTGGAACACTGAAGCTTTCTTT. This gives the protein CASQTTVGWNTEAFF.

V gene TRBV5-1 combines with J gene TRBJ1-4; perhaps TRBD1 as D (5 bases). CDR1 is SGHRS and CDR2 is YFSETQ in the germline V gene. Trimming removed 4 bases from V and 0 bases from J, with 7 bases in between. The CDR3 sequence is 14 residues long. The CDR3 nucleotides read TGCGCCAGCAGCCAGACAGCAACTAATGAAAAACTGTTTTTT. Translated, it gives CASSQTATNEKLFF.

The V call is TRBV30, the J call TRBJ2-3, with D perhaps matching TRBD2 (5 bases). CDR3 length: 14 amino acids. Trimming removed 0 bases at V and 6 bases at J, with 13 bases between. CDR1 is GTSNPN and CDR2 is SVGIG in the germline V gene (reference sequence). The CDR3 region is CAWSVGGSGDTQYF. In nucleotides, the CDR3 is TGTGCCTGGAGTGTAGGTGGGAGTGGCGATACGCAGTATTTT.

The chain is built from TRBV5-4 and TRBJ2-5, with 7 bases fitting TRBD2. With 3 bases clipped from V and 3 bases from J, the junction kept 2 bases outside the gene matches. The CDR3 is 13 residues long. From germline, CDR1 is SGHNT and CDR2 YYREEE (reference sequence). The CDR3 is CASSSAGEETQYF. The CDR3 coding sequence is TGTGCCAGCAGCTCTGCGGGAGAAGAGACCCAGTACTTC.

The V gene is TRBV6-5, the J gene TRBJ2-4, with TRBD1 as a possible D gene (6 bases). Trimming shortened V by 4 bases and J by 0 bases, and 13 bases separated the two germline ends. The CDR3 length is 16 residues. Germline loops: CDR1 MNHEY, CDR2 SVGAGI. The CDR3 sequence: CASSSGAARAKNIQYF. CDR3 in DNA: TGTGCCAGCAGTTCAGGGGCCGCACGAGCCAAAAACATTCAGTACTTC.

The chain recombines TRBV5-5 with TRBJ2-5, with 8 bases matching TRBD1. The CDR3 sequence is 17 residues long. With 4 bases clipped from V and 5 bases from J, the junction kept 16 bases outside the gene matches. Germline V gives CDR1 SGHKS, CDR2 YYEKEE (reference sequence). The CDR3 here is CASSRVGRTGLRETQYF. The CDR3 DNA sequence: TGTGCCAGCAGCCGGGTGGGGCGGACAGGGCTTCGCGAGACCCAGTACTTC. The variable domain in full, completed from reference TRBV5-5 and TRBJ2-5, reads DAGVTQSPTHLIKTRGQQVTLRCSPISGHKSVSWYQQVLGQGPQFIFQYYEKEERGRGNFPDRFSARQFPNYSSELNVNALLLGDSALYLCASSRVGRTGLRETQYFGPGTRLLVL.

This clone appeared once. This chain links TRBV4-1 with TRBJ2-3; no clear D. Looked up from germline, CDR1 is MGHRA and CDR2 is YSYEKL. The CDR3 is 13 residues long. The V gene lost 0 bases and the J gene lost 12 bases, with 13 bases spanning the gap. CDR3 residues: CASSQDSALSQYF. The CDR3 coding sequence is TGCGCCAGCAGCCAAGATTCAGCGCTTAGCCAGTATTTT.

This sequence joins TRBV6-5 and TRBJ1-2, with 7 bases matching TRBD1. J gave up 2 bases and V 4 bases, and 7 bases lay outside the gene matches. The CDR3 runs 15 residues. The germline V gene encodes CDR1 MNHEY and CDR2 SVGAGI. CDR3 DNA sequence: TGTGCCAGCAGTTCCCCCCCGACAGGGAACTATGGCTACACCTTC. Encoded protein: CASSSPPTGNYGYTF.

The rearrangement uses TRBV2 and TRBJ1-4; tentative D call: TRBD1 (5 bases). The germline gives CDR1 SNHLY, CDR2 FYNNEI. There are 15 residues in the CDR3. Between the trimmed V and J ends, which lost 7 bases and 3 bases, there was a span of 15 bases. The DNA for the CDR3 is TGTGCCAGCACTGCAGACAGATCACCTAATGAAAAACTGTTTTTT. Residues: CASTADRSPNEKLFF.